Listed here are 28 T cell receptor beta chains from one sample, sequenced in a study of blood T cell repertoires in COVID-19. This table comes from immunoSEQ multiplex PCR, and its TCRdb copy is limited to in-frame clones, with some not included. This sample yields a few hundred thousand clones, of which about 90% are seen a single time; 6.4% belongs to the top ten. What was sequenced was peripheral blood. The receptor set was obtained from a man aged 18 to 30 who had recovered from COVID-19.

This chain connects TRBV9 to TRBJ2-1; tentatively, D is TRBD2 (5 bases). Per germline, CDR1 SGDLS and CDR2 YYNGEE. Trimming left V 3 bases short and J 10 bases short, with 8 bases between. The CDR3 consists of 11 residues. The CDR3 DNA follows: TGTGCCAGCAGCGCGGGAAGGGAGCAGTTCTTC. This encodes CASSAGREQFF.

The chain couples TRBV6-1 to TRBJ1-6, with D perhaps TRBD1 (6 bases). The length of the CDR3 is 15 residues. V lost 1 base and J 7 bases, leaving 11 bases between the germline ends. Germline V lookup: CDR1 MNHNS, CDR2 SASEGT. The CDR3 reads CASSEGTVPNSPLHF. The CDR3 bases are TGTGCCAGCAGTGAAGGGACAGTCCCAAATTCACCCCTCCACTTT.

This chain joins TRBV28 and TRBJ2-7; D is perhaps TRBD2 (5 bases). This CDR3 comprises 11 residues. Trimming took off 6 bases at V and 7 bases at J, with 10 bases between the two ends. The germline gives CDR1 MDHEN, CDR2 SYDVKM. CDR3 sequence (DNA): TGTGCCAGCAGATTCGGGAAGGAGCAGTACTTC. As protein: CASRFGKEQYF.

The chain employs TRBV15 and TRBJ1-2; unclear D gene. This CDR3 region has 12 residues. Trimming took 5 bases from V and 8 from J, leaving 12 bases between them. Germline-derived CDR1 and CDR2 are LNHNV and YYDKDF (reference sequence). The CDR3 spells CATSSERGGYTF. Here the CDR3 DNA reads TGTGCCACCAGCTCAGAACGGGGAGGCTACACCTTC.

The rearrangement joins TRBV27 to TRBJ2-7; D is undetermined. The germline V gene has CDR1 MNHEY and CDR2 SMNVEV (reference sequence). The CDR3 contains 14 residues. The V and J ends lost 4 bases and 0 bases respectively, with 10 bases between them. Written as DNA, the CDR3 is TGTGCCAGCAGTTGGGCAGCACACTCCTACGAGCAGTACTTC. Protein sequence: CASSWAAHSYEQYF.

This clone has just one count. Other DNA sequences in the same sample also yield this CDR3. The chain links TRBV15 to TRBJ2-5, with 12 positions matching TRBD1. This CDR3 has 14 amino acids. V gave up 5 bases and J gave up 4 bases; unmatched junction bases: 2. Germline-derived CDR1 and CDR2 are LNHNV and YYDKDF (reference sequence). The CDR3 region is CATSRDRGRETQYF. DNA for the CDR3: TGTGCCACCAGCCGGGACAGGGGGCGAGAGACCCAGTACTTC.

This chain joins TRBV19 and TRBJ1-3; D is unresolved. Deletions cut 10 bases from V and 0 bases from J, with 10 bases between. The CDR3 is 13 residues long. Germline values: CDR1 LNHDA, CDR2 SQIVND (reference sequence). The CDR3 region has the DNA TGTGCCACCACTTCAATCTCTGGAAACACCATATATTTT. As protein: CATTSISGNTIYF.

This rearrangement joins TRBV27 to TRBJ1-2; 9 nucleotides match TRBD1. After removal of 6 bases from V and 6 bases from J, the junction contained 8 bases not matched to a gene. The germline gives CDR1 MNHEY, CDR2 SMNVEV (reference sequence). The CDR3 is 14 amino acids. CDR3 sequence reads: CASSHLRTGDGYTF. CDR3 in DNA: TGTGCCAGCAGCCACCTCCGGACAGGGGATGGCTACACCTTC.

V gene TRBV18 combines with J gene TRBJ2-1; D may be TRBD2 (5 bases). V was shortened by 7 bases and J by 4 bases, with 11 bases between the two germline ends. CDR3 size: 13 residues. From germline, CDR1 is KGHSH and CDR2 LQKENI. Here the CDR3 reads CASFPRDYNEQFF. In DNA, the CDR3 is TGTGCCAGCTTCCCGAGGGATTACAATGAGCAGTTCTTC. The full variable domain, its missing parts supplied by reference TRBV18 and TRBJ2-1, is NAGVMQNPRHLVRRRGQEARLRCSPMKGHSHVYWYRQLPEEGLKFMVYLQKENIIDESGMPKERFSAEFPKEGPSILRIQQVVRGDSAAYFCASFPRDYNEQFFGPGTRLTVL.

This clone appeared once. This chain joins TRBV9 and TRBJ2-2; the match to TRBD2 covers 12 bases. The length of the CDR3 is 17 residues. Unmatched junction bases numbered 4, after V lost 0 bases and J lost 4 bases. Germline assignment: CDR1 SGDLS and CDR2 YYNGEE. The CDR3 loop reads CASSVASSGGATGELFF. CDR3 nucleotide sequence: TGTGCCAGCAGCGTAGCTTCTAGCGGGGGGGCCACCGGGGAGCTGTTTTTT. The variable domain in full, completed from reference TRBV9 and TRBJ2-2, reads DSGVTQTPKHLITATGQRVTLRCSPRSGDLSVYWYQQSLDQGLQFLIQYYNGEERAKGNILERFSAQQFPDLHSELNLSSLELGDSALYFCASSVASSGGATGELFFGEGSRLTVL.

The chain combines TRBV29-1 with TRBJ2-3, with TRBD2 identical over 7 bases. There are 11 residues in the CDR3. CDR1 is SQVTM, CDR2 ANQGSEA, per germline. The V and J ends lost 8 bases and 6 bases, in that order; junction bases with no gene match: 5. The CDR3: CSTTGGDTQYF. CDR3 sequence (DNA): TGCAGCACCACCGGGGGGGATACGCAGTATTTT.

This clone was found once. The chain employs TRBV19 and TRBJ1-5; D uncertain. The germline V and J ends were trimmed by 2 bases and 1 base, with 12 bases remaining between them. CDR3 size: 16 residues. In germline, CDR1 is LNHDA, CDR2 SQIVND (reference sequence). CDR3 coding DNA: TGTGCCAGTAGTATATTGGGCAGATCGAGCAATCAGCCCCAGCATTTT. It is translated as CASSILGRSSNQPQHF.

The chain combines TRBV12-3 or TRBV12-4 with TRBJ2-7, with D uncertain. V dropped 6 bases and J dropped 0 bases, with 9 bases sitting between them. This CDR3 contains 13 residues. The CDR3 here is CASRSSSSYEQYF. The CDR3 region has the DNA TGTGCCAGCAGATCCTCGAGCTCCTACGAGCAGTACTTC.

CDR3 protein: CASSSSGGFGTGELFF. The CDR3 DNA follows: TGTGCCAGCAGCTCTAGCGGGGGGTTCGGCACCGGGGAGCTGTTTTTT. The chain joins TRBV9 to TRBJ2-2, with 11 bases aligning to TRBD2. Germline V gene data show CDR1 as SGDLS and CDR2 as YYNGEE. V shed 4 bases and J 4 bases; nucleotides not matched to a gene: 6. The CDR3 has 16 amino acids.

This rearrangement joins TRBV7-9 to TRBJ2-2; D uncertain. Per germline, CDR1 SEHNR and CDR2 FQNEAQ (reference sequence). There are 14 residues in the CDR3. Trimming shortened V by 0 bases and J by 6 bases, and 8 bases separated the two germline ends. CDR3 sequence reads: CASSLAPGSGELFF. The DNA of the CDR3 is TGTGCCAGCAGCTTAGCGCCGGGTTCCGGGGAGCTGTTTTTT.

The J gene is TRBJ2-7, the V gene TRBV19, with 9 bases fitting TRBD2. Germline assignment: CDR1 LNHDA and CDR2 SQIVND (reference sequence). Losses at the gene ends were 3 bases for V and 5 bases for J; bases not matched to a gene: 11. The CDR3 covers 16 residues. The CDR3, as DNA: TGTGCCAGTAGTATCGTCAGGAGCGGGAGGACCCACGAGCAGTACTTC. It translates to CASSIVRSGRTHEQYF.

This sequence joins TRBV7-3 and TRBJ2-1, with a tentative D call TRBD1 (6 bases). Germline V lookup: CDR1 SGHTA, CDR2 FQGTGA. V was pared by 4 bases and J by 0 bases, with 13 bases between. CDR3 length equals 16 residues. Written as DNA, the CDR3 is TGTGCCAGCAGCTCACAGGGCCCGACCTCCTACAATGAGCAGTTCTTC. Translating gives CASSSQGPTSYNEQFF. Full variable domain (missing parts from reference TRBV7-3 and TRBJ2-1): GAGVSQTPSNKVTEKGKYVELRCDPISGHTALYWYRQSLGQGPEFLIYFQGTGAADDSGLPNDRFFAVRPEGSVSTLKIQRTERGDSAVYLCASSSQGPTSYNEQFFGPGTRLTVL.

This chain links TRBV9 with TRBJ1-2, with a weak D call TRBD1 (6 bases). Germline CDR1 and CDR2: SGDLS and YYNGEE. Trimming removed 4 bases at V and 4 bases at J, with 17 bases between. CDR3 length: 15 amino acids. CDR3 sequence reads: CASSQRGGNTYGYTF. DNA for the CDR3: TGTGCCAGCAGCCAGAGGGGGGGGAATACCTATGGCTACACCTTC.

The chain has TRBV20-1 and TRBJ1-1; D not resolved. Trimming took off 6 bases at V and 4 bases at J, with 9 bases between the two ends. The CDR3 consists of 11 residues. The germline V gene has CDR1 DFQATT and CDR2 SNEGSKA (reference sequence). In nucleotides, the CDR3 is TGCAGTGCCCGCGTGAGCACTGAAGCTTTCTTT. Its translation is CSARVSTEAFF.

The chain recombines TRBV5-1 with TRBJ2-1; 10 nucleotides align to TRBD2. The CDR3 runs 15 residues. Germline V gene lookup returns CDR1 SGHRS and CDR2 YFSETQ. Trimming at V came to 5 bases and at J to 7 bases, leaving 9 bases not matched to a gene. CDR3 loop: CASSRSGRAGNEQFF. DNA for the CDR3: TGCGCCAGCAGTCGAAGCGGGAGGGCGGGGAATGAGCAGTTCTTC.

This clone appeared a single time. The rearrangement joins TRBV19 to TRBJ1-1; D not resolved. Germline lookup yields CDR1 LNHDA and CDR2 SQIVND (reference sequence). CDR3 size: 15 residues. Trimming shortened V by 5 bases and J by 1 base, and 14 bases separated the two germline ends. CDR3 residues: CASSEGVRKNTEAFF. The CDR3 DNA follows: TGTGCCAGTAGTGAGGGAGTCCGGAAGAACACTGAAGCTTTCTTT.

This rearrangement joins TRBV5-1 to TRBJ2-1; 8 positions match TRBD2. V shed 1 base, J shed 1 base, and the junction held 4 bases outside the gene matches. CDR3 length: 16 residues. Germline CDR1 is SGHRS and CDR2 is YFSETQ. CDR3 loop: CASSLRLANSYNEQFF. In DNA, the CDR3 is TGCGCCAGCAGCTTGAGACTAGCGAATTCCTACAATGAGCAGTTCTTC.

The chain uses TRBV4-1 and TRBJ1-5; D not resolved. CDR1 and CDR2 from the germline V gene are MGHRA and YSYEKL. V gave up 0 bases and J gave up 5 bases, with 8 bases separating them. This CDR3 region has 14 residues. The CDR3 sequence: CASSQDEYYQPQHF. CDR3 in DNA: TGCGCCAGCAGCCAAGATGAATACTATCAGCCCCAGCATTTT.

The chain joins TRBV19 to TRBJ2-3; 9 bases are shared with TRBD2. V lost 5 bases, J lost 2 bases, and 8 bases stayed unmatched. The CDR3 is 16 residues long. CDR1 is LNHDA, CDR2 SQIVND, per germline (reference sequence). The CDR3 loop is CASSEVAGAITDTQYF. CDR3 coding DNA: TGTGCCAGTAGTGAAGTAGCGGGGGCCATCACAGATACGCAGTATTTT.

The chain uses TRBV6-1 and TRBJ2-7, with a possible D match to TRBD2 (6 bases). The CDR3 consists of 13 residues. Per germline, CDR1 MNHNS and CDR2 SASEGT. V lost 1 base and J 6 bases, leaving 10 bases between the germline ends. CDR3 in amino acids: CASSEVMGGEQYF. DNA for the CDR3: TGTGCCAGCAGTGAAGTAATGGGAGGCGAGCAGTACTTC.

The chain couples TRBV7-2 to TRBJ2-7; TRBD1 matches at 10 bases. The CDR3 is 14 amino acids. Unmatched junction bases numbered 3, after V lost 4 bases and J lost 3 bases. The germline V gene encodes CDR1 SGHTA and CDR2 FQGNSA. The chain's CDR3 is CASSSGTGVYEQYF. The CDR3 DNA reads TGTGCCAGCAGCTCCGGGACAGGGGTCTACGAGCAGTACTTC. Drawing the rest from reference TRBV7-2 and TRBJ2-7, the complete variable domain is GAGVSQSPSNKVTEKGKDVELRCDPISGHTALYWYRQSLGQGLEFLIYFQGNSAPDKSGLPSDRFSAERTGGSVSTLTIQRTQQEDSAVYLCASSSGTGVYEQYFGPGTRLTVT.

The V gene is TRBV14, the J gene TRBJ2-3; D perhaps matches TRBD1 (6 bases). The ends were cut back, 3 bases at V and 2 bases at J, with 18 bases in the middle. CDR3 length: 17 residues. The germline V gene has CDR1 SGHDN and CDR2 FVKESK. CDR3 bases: TGTGCCAGCAGCCAGCGCAAGGGGGTCCCGATCACAGATACGCAGTATTTT. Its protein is CASSQRKGVPITDTQYF.

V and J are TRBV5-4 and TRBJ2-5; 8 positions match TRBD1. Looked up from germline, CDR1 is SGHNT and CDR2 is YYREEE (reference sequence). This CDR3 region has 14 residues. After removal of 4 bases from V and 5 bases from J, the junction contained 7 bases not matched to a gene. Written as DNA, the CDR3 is TGTGCCAGCAGCAACACAGGGGGATGGGAGACCCAGTACTTC. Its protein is CASSNTGGWETQYF. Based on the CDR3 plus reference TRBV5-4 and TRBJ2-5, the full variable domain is ETGVTQSPTHLIKTRGQQVTLRCSSQSGHNTVSWYQQALGQGPQFIFQYYREEENGRGNFPPRFSGLQFPNYSSELNVNALELDDSALYLCASSNTGGWETQYFGPGTRLLVL.